This paragraph covers one TCR beta chain sequence. Which antigen it targets is not known. No base quality information exists; no much larger clone differs at one position. These data belong to a study of shared clonotypes between healthy human individuals (dated by TCRdb to the early 2020s). About the full investigation: The cohort comprised a couple of women and a few men aged 18 to 49 years. For each donor, three plates each were used for CD4 naive and CD4 memory, two plates were used for CD8 naive, and one plate was used for CD8 memory. Blood TCR repertoires of about five healthy adults were deeply sequenced to estimate repertoire size and the extent of clonotype sharing between individuals. To increase sequencing depth and limit assay-specific biases, different laboratories used diverse techniques to prepare libraries and sequence TCR repertoires. Leukapheresis yielded between about 0.94 and 8.9 billion PBMCs per donor. Overall study results and their limits: Naive subsets generally had larger estimated clonotype richness than memory subsets did. Rarefaction of sorted-subset datasets indicated incomplete sequencing despite the large sequencing depth. Across four donors, roughly 5% of naive CD4, around 3.3% of naive CD8, under 2.5% of memory CD4, and over 0.35% of memory CD8 clonotypes were shared. Clonotypes shared by all four sorted-subset donors showed higher generation probabilities than non-shared clonotypes. The small number of donors limited the genetic and exposure-history diversity represented. Only blood was sampled, and tissue TCR repertoires likely differ from those in blood. Pairwise subsampling led to the expectation that sequencing depth would affect the degree of clonotype sharing among donors.

Using the deep immunoSEQ assay, multiplex PCR amplified TCR CDR3 regions from genomic DNA. Extracted genomic DNA from each cell subset was distributed evenly across all wells of several immunoSEQ 96-well plates, and each plate was treated as a replicate. Each replicate PCR for sorted subsets received 150 to 250 ng genomic DNA, equal to roughly 29,000 T cell genomes. Purified libraries were quantified with a Qubit 3.0 fluorometer, sized on a Bioanalyzer 2100, and re-quantified with the KAPA Library Quantification kit. Every immunoSEQ 96-well plate was sequenced on a separate single-read 150-cycle Illumina NextSeq 550 flow cell. The paper's processing steps were these. Because only junctional sequences without quality scores were contained in the immunoSEQ output, filtering matching that applied to full-length reads could not be performed. To assign V/J genes and CDR3, sequences were annotated using PyIR, a Python wrapper for IgBLAST v1.9, with IMGT germline references. Reads with weak V/J assignments (E-value above 1e-6), missing CDR3, stop codons, out-of-frame junctions, or ambiguous translated residues were removed. A V3J clonotype was defined by an identical inferred V gene, J gene, and CDR3 amino acid sequence. Percentage overlap between repertoires was computed as shared unique clonotypes divided by the size of the smaller repertoire. Richness of each repertoire was evaluated using RTK rarefaction, the Chao1 estimator, and Recon v2.1 estimates of unobserved clonotypes. OLGA was used to compute generation probabilities for all TCRbeta clonotypes that the gDNA method yielded from several donors. As stored in TCRdb, this immuneACCESS dataset retains in-frame rearrangements with V and J assigned. A fraction of the clones does not appear; measured against another copy, unresolved V genes explain less than half of the discrepancy, and the remainder lacks a known reason. V, J and clone size are taken as reported in that table, and D and trimming were inferred from the DNA itself. This sample holds 550,000 to 800,000 clones; less than 95% were observed only once. Jointly, the top ten make up 30% to 40% of the sample.

Deletion took 1 base off V and 8 bases off J, with a span of 11 bases between the germline ends. The germline V gene (reference sequence) yields SEHNR for CDR1 and FQNEAQ for CDR2. The CDR3, from cysteine to phenylalanine, totals 13 residues. The retained sequence is limited to the CDR3, 39 bases, with the frame set at the first base. Donors were healthy HIV-negative adults with no recently reported acute infections or vaccinations. Every donor was a Caucasian adult residing in Nashville, Tennessee, USA. CD8 memory samples consisted of magnetically selected CD45RO+ cells combined with CCR7-negative CD45RA+ effector memory (TemRA) cells. Blood was collected by leukapheresis, and PBMCs were isolated by Ficoll-Histopaque density gradient centrifugation and then cryopreserved in liquid nitrogen vapor phase. Analytical flow cytometry was used to check the purity and quantity of every magnetically sorted T cell population. Genomic DNA was isolated from each sorted fraction and quantified by UV absorbance on a Nanodrop 2000c.

This sequence originates from a man younger than 30 in good health. Some clones in this sample may be carry-over from other donors' samples. The sequence joins TRBV7-9 to TRBJ1-2; the D region possibly corresponds to TRBD1 (6 bases align). Sequencing was carried out using memory CD8+ T cells from PBMCs. The cell subset or site label on this specimen signifies: CD45RO+ cells pooled with CCR7-negative TemRA cells. Here is the DNA: TGTGCCAGCAGCTTAGGGGGGGCGCAGGGCTACACCTTC. This gives the protein CASSLGGAQGYTF. With the rest looked up from the reference TRBV7-9 and TRBJ1-2 genes rather than sequenced, the full variable domain is DTGVSQNPRHKITKRGQNVTFRCDPISEHNRLYWYRQTLGQGPEFLTYFQNEAQLEKSRLLSDRFSAERPKGSFSTLEIQRTEQGDSAMYLCASSLGGAQGYTFGSGTRLTVV.